This T cell receptor beta chain was recorded in a study of blood T cells in healthy people across ages. The sample, about 10 milliliters of peripheral blood, was drawn from each donor. A J-beta primer mix and a sample-barcoded 5' primer were used in a second PCR of roughly 6 to 12 cycles. In TCRdb, the 5' RACE reads were re-called with MiXCR into one record per CDR3 protein. The sample holds 790,000 or so distinct CDR3 sequences; roughly 56% are singletons and the top ten take 20% to 30%. Germline-derived CDR1 and CDR2 are SGHAT and FQDESV (reference sequence). V was clipped by 5 bases and J by 2 bases; unmatched bases: 18. This CDR3 contains 19 residues.

The J gene is TRBJ2-5, the V gene TRBV11-1; 9 bases line up with TRBD2. What was sequenced was blood. The sequence derives from a man aged 35-49 years in good health. The CDR3 protein is CASSGAKKSSGMDQETQYF. The CDR3 DNA is TGTGCCAGCAGCGGAGCCAAGAAATCTAGCGGGATGGATCAAGAGACCCAGTACTTC.